This is a list of T cell receptor beta chains from one sample in a study of blood T cell repertoires in COVID-19. Assay: immunoSEQ multiplex PCR; the TCRdb copy retains only in-frame clones and omits some. This table has more than 45,000 clones, nearly 85% appearing once. The sequencing sample was made of peripheral blood. These receptors were collected from a man aged 80 or over in a cohort sampled during active COVID-19. The CDR3 runs from the conserved cysteine through the conserved F or W. D genes are given only for firm matches. The size entry is marked missing in some rows and otherwise reads once, few, many or a size class.

CDR3 DNA	CDR3 protein	D gene	clone size	J gene	V gene
TGTGCCAGCAGCCCAGGGGGGAATGAGCAGTTCTTC	CASSPGGNEQFF	.	.	TRBJ2-1	TRBV6-5
TGCGCCAGCAAGGTTCAAACAGGGGTTTCGGATACGCAGTATTTT	CASKVQTGVSDTQYF	TRBD1	.	TRBJ2-3	TRBV5-1
TGCGCCAGCCGACAGACTGGCTCCTATAATTCACCCCTCCACTTT	CASRQTGSYNSPLHF	.	.	TRBJ1-6	TRBV4-3
TGTGCCATCAGTGAGGGACAGGGCAACTCTGGAAACACCATATATTTT	CAISEGQGNSGNTIYF	TRBD1	once	TRBJ1-3	TRBV10-3
TGTGCCAGCAGCCAAGGTTCGGGTACGCAGTATTTT	CASSQGSGTQYF	.	.	TRBJ2-3	TRBV14
TGTGCCAGCAGCCAAGAGGATCTAGCGGGGGGGCGGCACGGGGAGCTGTTTTTT	CASSQEDLAGGRHGELFF	TRBD2	few	TRBJ2-2	TRBV4-2
TGTGCCAGCAATTACAAGAACACTGAAGCTTTCTTT	CASNYKNTEAFF	.	.	TRBJ1-1	TRBV28
TGTGCCAGCACCCGACCCGGGACACATCCCCCTCCAGATACGCAGTATTTT	CASTRPGTHPPPDTQYF	.	.	TRBJ2-3	TRBV27
TGCGCCAGCAGTCAATCGGGGCAGGGTTTTGAGTCCTACGAGCAGTACTTC	CASSQSGQGFESYEQYF	.	.	TRBJ2-7	TRBV23-1
TGTGCCAGCCAGGGTGGAGGGGCGGCCGGGGAGCTGTTTTTT	CASQGGGAAGELFF	.	.	TRBJ2-2	TRBV6-5
TGTGCCAGCAGTCGAACGTGGGACAGTTCCTACGAGCAGTACTTC	CASSRTWDSSYEQYF	TRBD1	.	TRBJ2-7	TRBV28
TGCGCCAGCAGCTTGGATGGGACTAGCGGAGAGACCCAGTACTTC	CASSLDGTSGETQYF	TRBD2	.	TRBJ2-5	TRBV5-1
TGTGCCAGCAGTATAGGGGTTACGGGAAACACCATATATTTT	CASSIGVTGNTIYF	.	.	TRBJ1-3	TRBV25-1
TGTGCCAGCAGCTCCAAACAGGGGATCAACAATGAGCAGTTCTTC	CASSSKQGINNEQFF	TRBD1	.	TRBJ2-1	TRBV7-8
TGTGCCAGCAGACCCGGACAGGGGGTCTATGGCTACACCTTC	CASRPGQGVYGYTF	TRBD1	.	TRBJ1-2	TRBV7-9
TGTGCCAGCACGACAGGAGAGGGGGCCTATGGCTACACCTTC	CASTTGEGAYGYTF	TRBD1	.	TRBJ1-2	TRBV2
TGCGCCAGCAGCTTGACAGGGAATACCGGGGAGCTGTTTTTT	CASSLTGNTGELFF	.	.	TRBJ2-2	TRBV5-1
TGCGCCAGCAGCCAGGACCGGGACAGAAATCAGCCCCAGCATTTT	CASSQDRDRNQPQHF	TRBD1	.	TRBJ1-5	TRBV4-3
TGTGCCAGTACCCACGGGGTACCTGGCAATGAGCAGTTCTTC	CASTHGVPGNEQFF	.	.	TRBJ2-1	TRBV19
TGTGCCAGCCGCACAGGGCTAGCCAAAAACATTCAGTACTTC	CASRTGLAKNIQYF	.	.	TRBJ2-4	TRBV6-5
TGTGCCAGCAGCTTAGAGGGCGTCCTTACGAACACTGAAGCTTTCTTT	CASSLEGVLTNTEAFF	.	.	TRBJ1-1	TRBV5-6
TGTGCCAGCAGCCGGACAGGGGCCGGGGAGCTGTTTTTT	CASSRTGAGELFF	TRBD1	.	TRBJ2-2	TRBV9
TGTGCCAGCAGCGTATCGGTGGGGGGTAGCACAGATACGCAGTATTTT	CASSVSVGGSTDTQYF	.	.	TRBJ2-3	TRBV9
TGTGCCAGCTCTGCAGATACTAGCGGGAGAGGTGAGCAGTTCTTC	CASSADTSGRGEQFF	TRBD2	.	TRBJ2-1	TRBV9
TGTGCCAGTAGTTCCCTAGGAAATTCACCCCTCCACTTT	CASSSLGNSPLHF	.	.	TRBJ1-6	TRBV19
TGTGCCAGCAGTGAGGGCCTAGCGGGGGGCTACGAGCAGTACTTC	CASSEGLAGGYEQYF	TRBD2	.	TRBJ2-7	TRBV2
TGTGCCAGCAGCCCGGGTGTCATAGCCTCAAGAAACACCATATATTTT	CASSPGVIASRNTIYF	.	.	TRBJ1-3	TRBV5-4
TGTGCCAGCAGTTTAGGCGGCGGTTCCTACGAGCAGTACTTC	CASSLGGGSYEQYF	.	.	TRBJ2-7	TRBV28
TGTGCCAGCTCAACAAGCGGGGGTGCCTACGAGCAGTACTTC	CASSTSGGAYEQYF	TRBD2	.	TRBJ2-7	TRBV18
TGTGCCAGCAGCGTTACCTGGGAGAGGAACACTGAAGCTTTCTTT	CASSVTWERNTEAFF	.	.	TRBJ1-1	TRBV5-8
TGTGCCAGCAGTCCAAGGGGGGGAATTTCCCACGAGCAGTACTTC	CASSPRGGISHEQYF	.	once	TRBJ2-7	TRBV28
TGTGCCACCAGCGGGACACCCAATGAGCAGTTCTTC	CATSGTPNEQFF	.	.	TRBJ2-1	TRBV24-1
TGTGCCAGCAGCTTAGTCGCTAGCGGGAGCCACGGGGAGACCCAGTACTTC	CASSLVASGSHGETQYF	TRBD2	few	TRBJ2-5	TRBV7-6
TGCGCCAGCAGCTTGGCCCCCCTGCAGGGTGAGCAGTTCTTC	CASSLAPLQGEQFF	.	few	TRBJ2-1	TRBV5-1
TGCGCCAGCAGCCAAGGAGCGGGGGGCGGAGATACGCAGTATTTT	CASSQGAGGGDTQYF	TRBD2	.	TRBJ2-3	TRBV4-1
TGTGCCAGCAGCGACAGGGGGCAACAGCCCCAGCATTTT	CASSDRGQQPQHF	TRBD1	many	TRBJ1-5	TRBV7-9
TGTGCCAGTAACATACAGGGTCTTTATGGCTACACCTTC	CASNIQGLYGYTF	.	.	TRBJ1-2	TRBV7-2
TGTGCCAGCACCGATTTAGGACAGGGGGCTAACTATGGCTACACCTTC	CASTDLGQGANYGYTF	TRBD1	.	TRBJ1-2	TRBV27
TGCGCCCCCAGCCAACCCGGGGGGGGCTCTGGGGCCAACGTCCTGACTTTC	CAPSQPGGGSGANVLTF	TRBD2	once	TRBJ2-6	TRBV5-6
TGTGCCAGCAGGAGGGGGGGGCCTAGCAATGAGCAGTTCTTC	CASRRGGPSNEQFF	.	.	TRBJ2-1	TRBV2
TGTGCCAGCAGCCAATACAGGGGGCAAAGCGAGCAGTACTTC	CASSQYRGQSEQYF	TRBD1	.	TRBJ2-7	TRBV3-1/TRBV3-2
TGCGCCAGCAGTGGGGGACTAGCGGGGGGCACTCCCTCCTACGAGCAGTACTTC	CASSGGLAGGTPSYEQYF	TRBD2	few	TRBJ2-7	TRBV10-1
TGCGCCAGCAGCCAAGGGCCCCCGACAGGGGGCAGGGGAAACACCATATATTTT	CASSQGPPTGGRGNTIYF	TRBD1	.	TRBJ1-3	TRBV4-1
TGCGCCAGCAGTGAACAGCGGGGGAGCGAGCAGTACTTC	CASSEQRGSEQYF	TRBD2	.	TRBJ2-7	TRBV10-1
TGTGCCAGCAGCTTAAGTCTAGCGGGGTCCTACAATGAGCAGTTCTTC	CASSLSLAGSYNEQFF	TRBD2	once	TRBJ2-1	TRBV7-9
TGTGCCAGCAGTTGGGCAGCCCCCTATACTGCCACCATATATTTT	CASSWAAPYTATIYF	.	.	TRBJ1-3	TRBV28
TGTGCCAGCAGCTTGGATCGACAGACCTACAATGAGCAGTTCTTC	CASSLDRQTYNEQFF	.	.	TRBJ2-1	TRBV5-4
TGTGCCAGCAGCCCCTATCGTCACACTGAAGCTTTCTTT	CASSPYRHTEAFF	.	.	TRBJ1-1	TRBV28
TGTGCCAGCAGCGCTAATATACGGAACACTGAAGCTTTCTTT	CASSANIRNTEAFF	.	.	TRBJ1-1	TRBV9
TGTGCCAGCAGCCGCCGACAGGGTACCACCGGGGAGCTGTTTTTT	CASSRRQGTTGELFF	TRBD1	once	TRBJ2-2	TRBV28
TGTGCCAGCAGCTCGCAGACAGGGGGCCGAGAGACCCAGTACTTC	CASSSQTGGRETQYF	TRBD1	.	TRBJ2-5	TRBV7-2
TGTGCCAGCAGCTTAGGGGCAGTAACCTACGAGCAGTACTTC	CASSLGAVTYEQYF	.	.	TRBJ2-7	TRBV7-8
TGTGCCAGCAGCTCACAGGGGGTCGATCAGCCCCAGCATTTT	CASSSQGVDQPQHF	TRBD1	.	TRBJ1-5	TRBV5-6
TGTGCCAGCAGTCGTATAGGGACAGGGAGCTCCTACGAGCAGTACTTC	CASSRIGTGSSYEQYF	TRBD1	.	TRBJ2-7	TRBV28
TGTGCCAGCAGAGTGGGTCGACAGGGAGAGTACTTC	CASRVGRQGEYF	TRBD1	.	TRBJ2-7	TRBV2